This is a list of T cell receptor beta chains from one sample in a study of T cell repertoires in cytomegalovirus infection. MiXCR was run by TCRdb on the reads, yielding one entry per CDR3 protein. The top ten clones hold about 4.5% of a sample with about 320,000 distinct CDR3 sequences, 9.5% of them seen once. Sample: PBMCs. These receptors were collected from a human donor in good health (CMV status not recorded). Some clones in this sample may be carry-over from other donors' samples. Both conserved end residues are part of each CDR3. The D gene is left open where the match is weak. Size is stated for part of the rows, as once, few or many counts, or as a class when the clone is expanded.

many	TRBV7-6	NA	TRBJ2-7	CASSLARTGEQYF	TGTGCCAGCAGCTTAGCGCGAACAGGCGAGCAGTACTTC
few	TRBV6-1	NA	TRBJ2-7	CASSERADSYEQYF	TGTGCCAGCAGTGAACGAGCGGACTCCTACGAGCAGTACTTC
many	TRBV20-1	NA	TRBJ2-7	CSATGTVTYEQYF	TGCAGTGCTACCGGGACTGTGACTTACGAGCAGTACTTC
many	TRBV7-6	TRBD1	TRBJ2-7	CASSTGQVYEQYF	TGTGCCAGCAGCACGGGACAGGTGTACGAGCAGTACTTC
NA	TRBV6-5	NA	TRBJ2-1	CASSYSASANNEQFF	TGTGCCAGCAGTTACTCGGCTAGCGCTAACAATGAGCAGTTCTTC
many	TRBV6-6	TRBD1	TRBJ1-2	CASSLGQIYGYTF	TGTGCCAGCAGCCTGGGACAGATCTATGGCTACACCTTC
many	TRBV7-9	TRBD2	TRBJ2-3	CASTLRAGSSTDTQYF	TGTGCCAGCACCTTACGAGCGGGATCCAGCACAGATACGCAGTATTTT
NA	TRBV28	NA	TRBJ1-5	CASSLLRVLGAPQHF	TGTGCCAGCAGTCTGCTCAGGGTTTTAGGTGCGCCCCAGCATTTT
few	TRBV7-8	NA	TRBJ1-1	CASSLGGQGRTEAFF	TGTGCCAGCAGCTTAGGGGGTCAGGGCAGGACTGAAGCTTTCTTT
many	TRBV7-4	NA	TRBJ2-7	CASSHSRTIHEQYF	TGTGCCAGCAGCCATTCGAGGACTATACATGAGCAGTACTTC
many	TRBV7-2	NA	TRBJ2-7	CASSLQQGAYEQYF	TGTGCCAGCAGCTTACAACAGGGAGCCTACGAGCAGTACTTC
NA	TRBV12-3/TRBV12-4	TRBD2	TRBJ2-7	CASSLAGGPVLGEQYF	TGTGCCAGCAGTTTAGCGGGAGGGCCGGTGTTAGGCGAGCAGTACTTC
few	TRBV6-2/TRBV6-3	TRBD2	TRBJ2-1	CASSYAGLAGGNEQFF	TGTGCCAGCAGTTACGCGGGACTAGCGGGTGGAAATGAGCAGTTCTTC
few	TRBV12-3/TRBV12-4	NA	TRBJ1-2	CASRAAGALPYGYTF	TGTGCCAGCAGGGCTGCCGGGGCGCTCCCCTATGGCTACACCTTC
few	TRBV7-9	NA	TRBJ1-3	CASSGKVGRNSGNTIYF	TGTGCCAGCAGCGGAAAAGTGGGCAGGAACTCTGGAAACACCATATATTTT
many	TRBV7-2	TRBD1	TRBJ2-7	CASSRDRNYEQYF	TGTGCCAGCAGCAGGGACAGAAACTACGAGCAGTACTTC
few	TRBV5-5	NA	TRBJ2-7	CASSRGISGEQYF	TGTGCCAGCAGCCGCGGCATTTCAGGCGAGCAGTACTTC
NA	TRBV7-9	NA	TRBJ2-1	CASSAITGERYNEQFF	TGTGCCAGCAGCGCAATAACGGGAGAAAGATACAATGAGCAGTTCTTC
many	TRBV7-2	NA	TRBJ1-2	CASSILDVNYGYTF	TGTGCCAGCAGCATTCTTGACGTAAACTATGGCTACACCTTC
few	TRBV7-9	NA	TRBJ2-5	CASRLRDQETQYF	TGTGCCAGCAGGCTTAGGGACCAAGAGACCCAGTACTTC
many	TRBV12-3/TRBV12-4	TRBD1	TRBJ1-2	CASRPTGGIVYGYTF	TGTGCCAGCAGACCTACAGGGGGCATAGTCTATGGCTACACCTTC
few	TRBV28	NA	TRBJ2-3	CASSFIAARDTQYF	TGTGCCAGCAGTTTTATTGCTGCCCGGGATACGCAGTATTTT